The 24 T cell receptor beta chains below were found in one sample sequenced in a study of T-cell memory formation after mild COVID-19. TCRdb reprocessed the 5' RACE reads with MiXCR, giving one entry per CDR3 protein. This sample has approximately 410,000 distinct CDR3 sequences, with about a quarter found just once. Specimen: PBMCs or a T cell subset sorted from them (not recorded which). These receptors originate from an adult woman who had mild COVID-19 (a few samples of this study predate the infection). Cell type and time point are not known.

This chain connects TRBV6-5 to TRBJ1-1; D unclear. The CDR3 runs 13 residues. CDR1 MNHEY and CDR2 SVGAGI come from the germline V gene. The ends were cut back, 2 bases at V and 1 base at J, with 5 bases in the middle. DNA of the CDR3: TGTGCCAGCAGTTACGAACCGAACACTGAAGCTTTCTTT. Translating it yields CASSYEPNTEAFF.

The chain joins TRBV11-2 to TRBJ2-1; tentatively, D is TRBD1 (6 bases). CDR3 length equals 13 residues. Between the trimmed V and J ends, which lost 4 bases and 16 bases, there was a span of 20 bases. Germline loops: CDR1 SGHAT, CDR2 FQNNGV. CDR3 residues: CASSSPGSGEQFF. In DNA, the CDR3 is TGTGCCAGCAGCTCCCCAGGATCAGGGGAACAATTCTTC.

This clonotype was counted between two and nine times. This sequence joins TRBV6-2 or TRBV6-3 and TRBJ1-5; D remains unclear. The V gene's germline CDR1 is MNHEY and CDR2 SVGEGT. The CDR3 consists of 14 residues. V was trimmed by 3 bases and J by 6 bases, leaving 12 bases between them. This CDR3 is CASSYSVDSQPQHF. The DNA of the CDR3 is TGTGCCAGCAGTTATTCCGTGGATAGTCAGCCCCAGCATTTT.

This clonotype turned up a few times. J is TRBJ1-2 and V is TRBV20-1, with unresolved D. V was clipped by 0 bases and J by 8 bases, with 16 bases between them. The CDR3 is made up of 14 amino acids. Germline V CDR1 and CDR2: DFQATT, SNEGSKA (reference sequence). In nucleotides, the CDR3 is TGCAGTGCTAGAGATTTCGTGGGGAGCCGGGGCTACACCTTC. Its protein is CSARDFVGSRGYTF.

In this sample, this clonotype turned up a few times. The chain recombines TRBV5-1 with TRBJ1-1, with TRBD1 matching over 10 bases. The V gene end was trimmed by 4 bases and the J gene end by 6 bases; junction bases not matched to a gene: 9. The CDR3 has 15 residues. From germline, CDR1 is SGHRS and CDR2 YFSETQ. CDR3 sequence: CASSGTGAQVSEAFF. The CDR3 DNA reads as TGCGCCAGCAGCGGGACAGGGGCCCAGGTCTCTGAAGCTTTCTTT.

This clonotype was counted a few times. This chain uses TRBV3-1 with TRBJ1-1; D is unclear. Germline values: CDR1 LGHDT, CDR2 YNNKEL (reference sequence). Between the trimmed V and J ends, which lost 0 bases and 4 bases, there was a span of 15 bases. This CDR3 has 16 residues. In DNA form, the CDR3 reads TGTGCCAGCAGCCAAGATTTAGGGCCAGGACCCACTGAAGCTTTCTTT. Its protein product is CASSQDLGPGPTEAFF.

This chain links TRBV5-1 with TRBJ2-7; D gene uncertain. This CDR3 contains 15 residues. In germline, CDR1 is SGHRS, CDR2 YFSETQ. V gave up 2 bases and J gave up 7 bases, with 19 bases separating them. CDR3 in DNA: TGCGCCAGCAGCTTAACGGGCCTCACTATGGAGGAGCAGTACTTC. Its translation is CASSLTGLTMEEQYF.

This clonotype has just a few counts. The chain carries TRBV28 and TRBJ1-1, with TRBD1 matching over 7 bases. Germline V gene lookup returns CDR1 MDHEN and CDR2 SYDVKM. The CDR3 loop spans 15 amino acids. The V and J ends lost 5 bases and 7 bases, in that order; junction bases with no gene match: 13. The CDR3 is CASSPRPGQPFEAFF. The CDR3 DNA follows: TGTGCCAGCAGTCCACGCCCGGGACAGCCCTTTGAAGCTTTCTTT.

CDR3 in DNA: TGTGCCAGTAGTATAGGTATGGCTGAAGCTTTCTTT. This sequence encodes CASSIGMAEAFF. The rearrangement uses TRBV19 and TRBJ1-1; D gene ambiguous. Trimming left V 1 base short and J 6 bases short, with 6 bases between. The CDR3 has 12 amino acids. CDR1 is LNHDA and CDR2 is SQIVND in the germline V gene (reference sequence).

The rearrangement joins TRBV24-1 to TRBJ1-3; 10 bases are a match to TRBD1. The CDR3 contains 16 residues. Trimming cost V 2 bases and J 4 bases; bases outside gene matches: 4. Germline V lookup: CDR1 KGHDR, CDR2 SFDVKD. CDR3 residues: CATSDSRQGAGNTIYF. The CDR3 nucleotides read TGTGCCACCAGTGATTCGCGACAGGGGGCAGGAAACACCATATATTTT.

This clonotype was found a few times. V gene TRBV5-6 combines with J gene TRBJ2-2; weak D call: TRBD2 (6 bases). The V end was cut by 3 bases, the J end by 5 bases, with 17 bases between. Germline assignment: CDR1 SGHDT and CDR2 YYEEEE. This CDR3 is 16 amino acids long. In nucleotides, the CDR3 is TGTGCCAGCAGCTCTTTAGCGGAACAGAGGACCGGGGAGCTGTTTTTT. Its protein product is CASSSLAEQRTGELFF. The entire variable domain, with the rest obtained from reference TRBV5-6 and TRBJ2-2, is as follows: DAGVTQSPTHLIKTRGQQVTLRCSPKSGHDTVSWYQQALGQGPQFIFQYYEEEERQRGNFPDRFSGHQFPNYSSELNVNALLLGDSALYLCASSSLAEQRTGELFFGEGSRLTVL.

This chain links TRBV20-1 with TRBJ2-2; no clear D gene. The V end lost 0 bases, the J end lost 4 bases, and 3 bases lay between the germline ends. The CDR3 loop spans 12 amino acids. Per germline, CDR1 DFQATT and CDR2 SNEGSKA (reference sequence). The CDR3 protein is CSARDPTGELFF. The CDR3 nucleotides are TGCAGTGCTAGAGACCCCACCGGGGAGCTGTTTTTT.

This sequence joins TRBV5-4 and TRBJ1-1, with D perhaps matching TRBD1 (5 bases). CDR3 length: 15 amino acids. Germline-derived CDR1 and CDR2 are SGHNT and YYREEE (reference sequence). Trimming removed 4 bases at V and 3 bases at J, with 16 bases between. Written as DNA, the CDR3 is TGTGCCAGCAGCCCGGGACGGGGTTTTCACACTGAAGCTTTCTTT. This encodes CASSPGRGFHTEAFF.

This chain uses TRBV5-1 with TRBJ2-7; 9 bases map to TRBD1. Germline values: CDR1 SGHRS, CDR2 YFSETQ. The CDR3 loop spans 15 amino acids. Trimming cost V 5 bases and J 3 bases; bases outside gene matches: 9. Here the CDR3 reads CASRDPGQGSYEQYF. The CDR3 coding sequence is TGCGCCAGCAGAGATCCGGGACAGGGAAGCTACGAGCAGTACTTC.

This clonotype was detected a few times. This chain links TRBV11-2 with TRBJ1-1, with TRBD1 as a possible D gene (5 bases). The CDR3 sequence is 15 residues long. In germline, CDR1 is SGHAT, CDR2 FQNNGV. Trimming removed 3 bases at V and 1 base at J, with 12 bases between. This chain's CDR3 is CASSLAGGQNTEAFF. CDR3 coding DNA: TGTGCCAGCAGCTTGGCGGGAGGACAGAACACTGAAGCTTTCTTT. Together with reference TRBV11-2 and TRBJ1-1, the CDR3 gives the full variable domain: EAGVAQSPRYKIIEKRQSVAFWCNPISGHATLYWYQQILGQGPKLLIQFQNNGVVDDSQLPKDRFSAERLKGVDSTLKIQPAKLEDSAVYLCASSLAGGQNTEAFFGQGTRLTVV.

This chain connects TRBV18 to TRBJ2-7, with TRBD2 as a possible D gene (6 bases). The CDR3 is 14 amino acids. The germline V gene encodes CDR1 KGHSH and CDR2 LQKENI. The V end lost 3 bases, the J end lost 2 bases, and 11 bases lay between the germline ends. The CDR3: CASSPLRDPYEQYF. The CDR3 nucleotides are TGTGCCAGCTCACCTCTGCGGGACCCCTACGAGCAGTACTTC.

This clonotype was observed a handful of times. For the CDR3, the DNA is TGCGCCAGCAGCCCCCACCAGGGACCGGGGGTTGCGAATGAGCAGTTCTTC. It encodes CASSPHQGPGVANEQFF. This rearrangement joins TRBV4-1 to TRBJ2-1; TRBD2 might be the D (6 bases). The CDR3 is made up of 17 amino acids. V gave up 4 bases and J gave up 7 bases, with 23 bases separating them. Germline CDR1 and CDR2: MGHRA and YSYEKL.

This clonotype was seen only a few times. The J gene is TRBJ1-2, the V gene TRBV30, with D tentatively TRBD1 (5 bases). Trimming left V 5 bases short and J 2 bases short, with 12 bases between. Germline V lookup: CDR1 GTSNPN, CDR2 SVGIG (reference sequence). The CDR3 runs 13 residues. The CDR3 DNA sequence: TGTGCCTGGGGGACCGACTGGAACTATGGCTACACCTTC. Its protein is CAWGTDWNYGYTF.

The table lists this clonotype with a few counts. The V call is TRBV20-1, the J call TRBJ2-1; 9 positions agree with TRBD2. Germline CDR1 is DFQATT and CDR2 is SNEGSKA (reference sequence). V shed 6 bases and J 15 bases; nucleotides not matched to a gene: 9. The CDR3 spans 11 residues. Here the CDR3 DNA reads TGCAGTGCCCGACTAGCGGCTTGGCCGTTCTTC. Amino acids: CSARLAAWPFF.

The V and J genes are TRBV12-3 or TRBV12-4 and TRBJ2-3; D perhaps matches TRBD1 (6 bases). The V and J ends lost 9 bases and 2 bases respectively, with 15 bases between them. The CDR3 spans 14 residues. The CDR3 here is CASWAGAVTDTQYF. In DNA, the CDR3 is TGTGCCAGTTGGGCAGGGGCGGTCACAGATACGCAGTATTTT.

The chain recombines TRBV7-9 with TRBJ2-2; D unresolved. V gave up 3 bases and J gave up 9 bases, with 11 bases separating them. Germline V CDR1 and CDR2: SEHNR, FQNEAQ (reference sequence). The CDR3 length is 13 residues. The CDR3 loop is CASSLGAQRELFF. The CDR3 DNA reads TGTGCCAGCAGCTTGGGCGCTCAGAGGGAGCTGTTTTTT.

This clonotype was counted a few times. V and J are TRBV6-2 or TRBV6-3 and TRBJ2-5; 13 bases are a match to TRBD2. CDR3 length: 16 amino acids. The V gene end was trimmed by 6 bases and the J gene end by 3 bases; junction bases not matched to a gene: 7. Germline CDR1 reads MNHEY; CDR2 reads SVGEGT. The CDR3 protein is CASRAGTSGAKETQYF. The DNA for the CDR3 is TGTGCCAGCAGGGCCGGGACTAGCGGGGCCAAAGAGACCCAGTACTTC.

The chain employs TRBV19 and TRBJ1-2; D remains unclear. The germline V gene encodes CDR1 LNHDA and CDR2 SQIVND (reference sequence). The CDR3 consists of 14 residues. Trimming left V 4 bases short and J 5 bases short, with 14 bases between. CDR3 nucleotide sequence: TGTGCCAGTAGTAAGGACGGACGACTTTATGGCTACACCTTC. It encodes CASSKDGRLYGYTF. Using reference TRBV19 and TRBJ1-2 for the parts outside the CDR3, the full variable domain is DGGITQSPKYLFRKEGQNVTLSCEQNLNHDAMYWYRQDPGQGLRLIYYSQIVNDFQKGDIAEGYSVSREKKESFPLTVTSAQKNPTAFYLCASSKDGRLYGYTFGSGTRLTVV.

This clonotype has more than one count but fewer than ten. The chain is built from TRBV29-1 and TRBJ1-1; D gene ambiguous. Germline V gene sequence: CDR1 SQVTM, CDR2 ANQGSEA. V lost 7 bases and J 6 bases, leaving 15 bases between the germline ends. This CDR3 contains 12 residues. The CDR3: CSATREGAEAFF. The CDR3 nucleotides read TGCAGCGCCACTCGGGAGGGCGCTGAAGCTTTCTTT.